The 23 T cell receptor beta chains reported below all come from one sample, sequenced in a study of blood T cell repertoires in COVID-19 (TCRdb year 2020). The method behind the library was the immunoSEQ multiplex PCR assay. TCRdb mirrors the immuneACCESS table, restricted to in-frame sequences. Some clones are absent from its copies; in checked studies, under half trace to an unresolved V gene, and the reason for the others is unknown. Counted in this sample were about 120,000 clones; under 80% of them appeared once. Over 2% of the sample lies in the top ten. Sequenced material: peripheral blood. The receptor source for this set is a man between 65 and 79 years old with acute or convalescent COVID-19.

The chain uses TRBV19 and TRBJ2-7, with a weak D call TRBD2 (7 bases). With 6 bases removed from V and 2 bases from J, the gap between germline ends came to 17 bases. The germline gives CDR1 LNHDA, CDR2 SQIVND (reference sequence). The CDR3 length is 15 residues. The chain's CDR3 is CASRHLAAGAYEQYF. CDR3 nucleotides: TGTGCCAGTAGGCACCTAGCGGCAGGGGCCTACGAGCAGTACTTC.

This clone appeared once. J is TRBJ2-1 and V is TRBV4-2, with 8 bases identical to TRBD2. CDR1 LGHNA and CDR2 YNFKEQ come from the germline V gene. V was clipped by 4 bases and J by 6 bases; unmatched bases: 8. The CDR3 spans 15 residues. CDR3 sequence reads: CASSPGGAWSNEQFF. The CDR3 region has the DNA TGTGCCAGCAGCCCCGGGGGGGCCTGGTCCAATGAGCAGTTCTTC.

This clone came up once. The CDR3 nucleotides read TGTGCCAGCAGCCTAGGGACAGCGGGAGGTCCCTACGAGCAGTACTTC. This translates into CASSLGTAGGPYEQYF. The chain joins TRBV5-4 to TRBJ2-7; TRBD2 agrees at 9 bases. In germline, CDR1 is SGHNT, CDR2 YYREEE (reference sequence). After removal of 4 bases from V and 2 bases from J, the junction contained 10 bases not matched to a gene. The CDR3 contains 16 residues.

This clone appeared a single time. Other nucleotide sequences in the sample specify the same CDR3. V usage is TRBV5-1 and J usage is TRBJ2-2, with 8 bases matching TRBD1. Germline assignment: CDR1 SGHRS and CDR2 YFSETQ. The V segment lost 0 bases and the J segment 3 bases; nucleotides outside the gene matches: 1. This CDR3 is 15 amino acids long. The CDR3 is CASSLDRGDTGELFF. CDR3 nucleotide sequence: TGCGCCAGCAGCTTGGACAGGGGGGACACCGGGGAGCTGTTTTTT.

The genes are TRBV7-9 and TRBJ2-7, with 8 bases fitting TRBD1. Germline CDR1 SEHNR, CDR2 FQNEAQ (reference sequence). The ends lost 2 bases at V and 3 bases at J; junction bases unmatched: 3. The CDR3 is made up of 14 amino acids. This CDR3 is CASSLLGTGYEQYF. CDR3 DNA: TGTGCCAGCAGCTTACTTGGGACAGGCTACGAGCAGTACTTC.

The chain has TRBV11-2 and TRBJ1-4; weak D call: TRBD1 (6 bases). This CDR3 is 14 amino acids long. The V gene's germline CDR1 is SGHAT and CDR2 FQNNGV. V gave up 5 bases and J gave up 6 bases, with 13 bases separating them. The chain's CDR3 is CASSKDSLYEKLFF. The DNA of the CDR3 is TGTGCCAGCAGCAAGGACAGTCTGTATGAAAAACTGTTTTTT.

A few counts support this clone. J is TRBJ2-1 and V is TRBV27; D may be TRBD1 (6 bases). V lost 8 bases and J lost 1, with 15 bases in between. The V gene's germline CDR1 is MNHEY and CDR2 SMNVEV (reference sequence). The CDR3 runs 15 residues. For the CDR3, the DNA is TGTGCCAGCGGGGGTGGGGGCTATTCCTACAATGAGCAGTTCTTC. This translates into CASGGGGYSYNEQFF.

V and J are TRBV15 and TRBJ1-2, with TRBD1 identical over 7 bases. CDR3 length: 14 residues. Trimming removed 7 bases from V and 3 bases from J; junction bases left unmatched: 8. Germline values: CDR1 LNHNV, CDR2 YYDKDF (reference sequence). As DNA, the CDR3 is TGTGCCACCAACACAGGGGACGTTGACTATGGCTACACCTTC. Protein product: CATNTGDVDYGYTF.

This rearrangement joins TRBV11-3 to TRBJ2-2; possible D gene TRBD1, 6 bases. Germline V gene sequence: CDR1 SGHNT, CDR2 YENEEA. V was pared by 5 bases and J by 0 bases, with 10 bases between. This CDR3 comprises 15 residues. The DNA for the CDR3 is TGTGCCAGCAGCCCAAGGGGGACGAACACCGGGGAGCTGTTTTTT. This encodes CASSPRGTNTGELFF.

This clone was seen only a few times. This chain links TRBV29-1 with TRBJ1-4; D call uncertain. Trimming removed 5 bases at V and 7 bases at J, with 11 bases between. Germline loops: CDR1 SQVTM, CDR2 ANQGSEA. The length of the CDR3 is 12 residues. The chain's CDR3 is CSVRLPGEKLFF. CDR3 nucleotide sequence: TGCAGCGTTCGACTACCCGGTGAAAAACTGTTTTTT.

The chain joins TRBV5-5 to TRBJ2-1; 9 bases agree with TRBD2. The CDR3 consists of 16 residues. Germline loops: CDR1 SGHKS, CDR2 YYEKEE (reference sequence). V lost 9 bases to trimming and J lost 8 bases; unmatched junction nucleotides: 18. The CDR3 DNA is TGTGCCACCAAACGCGGGGGAGCGGGGGGCGTGTATGAGCAGTTCTTC. Residues: CATKRGGAGGVYEQFF.

This chain uses TRBV4-3 with TRBJ2-7; 13 bases align to TRBD2. The J segment lost 4 bases and the V segment lost 1 base, leaving 4 bases of the junction unmatched. The CDR3 runs 16 residues. CDR1 is LGHNA and CDR2 is YSLEER in the germline V gene. CDR3 nucleotides: TGCGCCAGCAGCCAAGCACTAGCGGGGGGGCCATACGAGCAGTACTTC. Translating gives CASSQALAGGPYEQYF.

The chain has TRBV6-5 and TRBJ2-7, with TRBD2 matching 8 bases. The CDR3 runs 14 residues. Germline V gives CDR1 MNHEY, CDR2 SVGAGI. V shed 4 bases and J 1 base; nucleotides not matched to a gene: 3. DNA of the CDR3: TGTGCCAGCAGTTTGACTAGCGCGTCCTACGAGCAGTACTTC. Protein sequence: CASSLTSASYEQYF.

The chain joins TRBV3-1 (or the pseudogene TRBV3-2) to TRBJ2-7; 9 nucleotides align to TRBD1. From germline, CDR1 is LGHDT and CDR2 YNNKEL (reference sequence). V lost 3 bases to trimming and J lost 5 bases; unmatched junction nucleotides: 11. The CDR3 has 16 residues. The CDR3 region has the DNA TGTGCCAGCAGCCAGGGACAGGGCCCTGGGTATAACGAGCAGTACTTC. Its translation: CASSQGQGPGYNEQYF.

The V call is TRBV11-3, the J call TRBJ2-3, with 11 positions matching TRBD2. V dropped 4 bases and J dropped 10; count of bases not matched to a gene: 13. The CDR3 runs to 16 residues. The germline V gene encodes CDR1 SGHNT and CDR2 YENEEA. The CDR3 is CASSYGSGGVREAQYF. The CDR3 DNA reads TGTGCCAGCAGCTACGGTAGCGGGGGGGTCCGAGAGGCGCAGTATTTT.

V and J are TRBV5-1 and TRBJ2-7, with 7 bases aligning to TRBD1. Germline V gene lookup returns CDR1 SGHRS and CDR2 YFSETQ. The CDR3 contains 21 residues. The trim removed 4 bases at V and 3 bases at J, leaving 28 bases unmatched. DNA for the CDR3: TGCGCCAGCAGCAGGGGGCCTCGCACGGGACCCACACGAGGGCCCCTCTACGAGCAGTACTTC. Amino acids: CASSRGPRTGPTRGPLYEQYF.

The rearrangement joins TRBV4-3 to TRBJ1-2; 10 bases map to TRBD1. Germline V gene lookup returns CDR1 LGHNA and CDR2 YSLEER. V lost 4 bases to trimming and J lost 3 bases; unmatched junction nucleotides: 5. This CDR3 contains 15 residues. The CDR3 region is CASSPAGTGDYGYTF. The CDR3 nucleotides are TGCGCCAGCAGCCCAGCCGGGACAGGGGACTATGGCTACACCTTC.

The chain is built from TRBV6-1 and TRBJ1-3, with D hard to call. Trimming took 1 base from V and 8 from J, leaving 6 bases between them. CDR1 MNHNS and CDR2 SASEGT come from the germline V gene. CDR3 length: 12 residues. The CDR3 DNA sequence: TGTGCCAGCAGTGAAGATCTCTACACCATATATTTT. Amino acids: CASSEDLYTIYF.

The chain links TRBV5-1 to TRBJ1-3; 10 bases align to TRBD1. The V and J ends lost 4 bases and 7 bases, in that order; junction bases with no gene match: 11. Looked up from germline, CDR1 is SGHRS and CDR2 is YFSETQ. CDR3 size: 16 residues. The CDR3 coding sequence is TGCGCCAGCAGCCCGGGGACAGGGGATGGGAGGAACACCATATATTTT. It specifies CASSPGTGDGRNTIYF.

The rearrangement joins TRBV3-1 (or the pseudogene TRBV3-2) to TRBJ2-7, with TRBD2 matching 8 bases. The CDR3 length is 17 residues. V lost 0 bases, J lost 4 bases, and 11 bases stayed unmatched. Germline CDR1 is LGHDT and CDR2 is YNNKEL (reference sequence). The CDR3 is CASSQDRAAGALYEQYF. As DNA, the CDR3 is TGTGCCAGCAGCCAAGATAGGGCAGCGGGGGCCCTATACGAGCAGTACTTC.

This clone has just one count. The chain recombines TRBV5-6 with TRBJ2-7; D is undetermined. Trimming removed 4 bases at V and 3 bases at J, with 5 bases between. CDR3 length: 11 amino acids. CDR1 and CDR2 (germline): SGHDT, YYEEEE. Here the CDR3 reads CASSIVYEQYF. The CDR3 bases are TGTGCCAGCAGCATCGTCTACGAGCAGTACTTC.

The chain joins TRBV7-9 to TRBJ1-2, with a tentative D call TRBD1 (5 bases). The CDR3 extends over 14 amino acids. Germline assignment: CDR1 SEHNR and CDR2 FQNEAQ (reference sequence). V was shortened by 7 bases and J by 4 bases, with 16 bases between the two germline ends. CDR3: CASTAQGMIYGYTF. The CDR3, as DNA: TGTGCCAGCACCGCTCAGGGAATGATCTATGGCTACACCTTC.

This clone has only one observation. This chain uses TRBV2 with TRBJ2-2; D ambiguous. Trimming removed 5 bases from V and 5 bases from J, with 12 bases in between. Germline V CDR1 and CDR2: SNHLY, FYNNEI. The CDR3 runs to 14 residues. This CDR3 reads CASSRESQTGELFF. The CDR3 nucleotides read TGTGCCAGCAGTCGAGAATCCCAAACCGGGGAGCTGTTTTTT. Together with reference TRBV2 and TRBJ2-2, the CDR3 gives the full variable domain: EPEVTQTPSHQVTQMGQEVILRCVPISNHLYFYWYRQILGQKVEFLVSFYNNEISEKSEIFDDQFSVERPDGSNFTLKIRSTKLEDSAMYFCASSRESQTGELFFGEGSRLTVL.